This T cell receptor (beta chain) was sequenced for a study of Ad26.COV2.S vaccination and SARS-CoV-2 variants. Using immunoSEQ multiplex PCR, the repertoire was profiled, and TCRdb retains in-frame clones only, with some absent. Of about 400,000 clones in the sample, about 83% were seen once. As for this clone: Its cognate antigen is unknown.

Findings and limits, study-wide: Analyses of TCR breadth and depth may have underestimated total T cell responses.

Treatment specified: 15 to 20 received Ad26.COV2.S at low or high dose, single or two shots; 5 received placebo; per-sample allocation not given. Specimen acquisition occurred on day 63 following the initial vaccine or placebo injection. The sequencing used peripheral blood, collected in a trial of Ad26.COV2.S vaccine versus placebo. The source is a person aged 18-65 years who received the Ad26.COV2.S COVID-19 vaccine or a placebo.

This chain's CDR3 is CASSLTRGQNYGYTF. The CDR3 bases are TGTGCCAGCAGCCTCACCCGGGGCCAAAACTATGGCTACACCTTC. The J gene is TRBJ1-2, the V gene TRBV11-1, with TRBD1 as a possible D gene (5 bases). V shed 5 bases and J shed 2 bases, with 15 bases lying between them. This CDR3 comprises 15 residues. Germline CDR1 is SGHAT and CDR2 is FQDESV (reference sequence).